The 28 T cell receptor beta chains presented below share a single source sample, sequenced in a study of blood T cell repertoires in COVID-19. Some clones are missing from TCRdb's copy, which holds only in-frame ones; the method was immunoSEQ multiplex PCR. The repertoire consists of about 160,000 clones, with about 88% occurring once and the leading ten covering 15% to 20%. The sequenced material came from peripheral blood. All receptors derive from a man between 60 and 70 years old with active or convalescent COVID-19.

This rearrangement joins TRBV19 to TRBJ1-1; D is unresolved. CDR1 and CDR2 from the germline V gene are LNHDA and SQIVND (reference sequence). Trimming removed 2 bases from V and 3 bases from J, with 10 bases in between. The CDR3 spans 14 residues. CDR3 in amino acids: CASSIPPFYTEAFF. CDR3 nucleotides: TGTGCCAGTAGTATACCTCCCTTTTACACTGAAGCTTTCTTT.

The chain recombines TRBV5-1 with TRBJ2-2; D unresolved. Germline CDR1 is SGHRS and CDR2 is YFSETQ. The CDR3 runs to 14 residues. The V end was cut by 0 bases, the J end by 1 base, with 4 bases between. The CDR3 coding sequence is TGCGCCAGCAGCTTGGTACAGAACACCGGGGAGCTGTTTTTT. It codes for CASSLVQNTGELFF.

The V call is TRBV6-5, the J call TRBJ2-2, with 7 positions matching TRBD2. Germline V CDR1 and CDR2: MNHEY, SVGAGI. CDR3 length equals 15 residues. The V gene end was trimmed by 2 bases and the J gene end by 7 bases; junction bases not matched to a gene: 7. The DNA for the CDR3 is TGTGCCAGCAGTTACGCTAGCGGCGTAATCGGGGAGCTGTTTTTT. This gives the protein CASSYASGVIGELFF.

The chain links TRBV7-9 to TRBJ2-7, with TRBD1 matching 10 bases. The V gene's germline CDR1 is SEHNR and CDR2 FQNEAQ (reference sequence). Trimming cost V 3 bases and J 2 bases; bases outside gene matches: 7. The CDR3 has 16 amino acids. The CDR3 is CASSFSTGTGAYEQYF. The CDR3 coding sequence is TGTGCCAGCAGCTTCAGCACCGGGACAGGGGCCTACGAGCAGTACTTC.

The chain joins TRBV12-3 or TRBV12-4 to TRBJ1-3; the match to TRBD1 covers 8 bases. The ends lost 6 bases at V and 6 bases at J; junction bases unmatched: 4. The CDR3 length is 13 residues. The CDR3 bases are TGTGCCAGCAGCCCCCAGGGGGCAAACACCATATATTTT. It codes for CASSPQGANTIYF.

This clone was picked up a small number of times. This rearrangement joins TRBV6-1 to TRBJ1-1, with D possibly being TRBD1 (5 bases). Trimming removed 1 base at V and 1 base at J, with 13 bases between. The CDR3 has 16 residues. Germline V lookup: CDR1 MNHNS, CDR2 SASEGT. The CDR3 bases are TGTGCCAGCAGTGAAGACGGTAAGGGGCAGAACACTGAAGCTTTCTTT. As protein: CASSEDGKGQNTEAFF.

The chain couples TRBV11-2 to TRBJ2-7; D not certain. Trimming removed 2 bases at V and 4 bases at J, with 12 bases between. Germline loops: CDR1 SGHAT, CDR2 FQNNGV. The CDR3 spans 14 residues. The CDR3 sequence is CASSLSSPRYEQYF. CDR3 DNA: TGTGCCAGCAGCTTAAGCTCCCCCAGGTACGAGCAGTACTTC. Drawing the rest from reference TRBV11-2 and TRBJ2-7, the complete variable domain is EAGVAQSPRYKIIEKRQSVAFWCNPISGHATLYWYQQILGQGPKLLIQFQNNGVVDDSQLPKDRFSAERLKGVDSTLKIQPAKLEDSAVYLCASSLSSPRYEQYFGPGTRLTVT.

In its sample, this clone was seen once. J is TRBJ1-4 and V is TRBV29-1; 7 nucleotides line up with TRBD1. J lost 13 bases, V lost 6 bases, and 8 bases had no gene match. Germline CDR1 reads SQVTM; CDR2 reads ANQGSEA. The CDR3 is made up of 11 amino acids. Written as DNA, the CDR3 is TGCAGCGTGACGAGACAGGGCGGACTGTTTTTT. It codes for CSVTRQGGLFF.

The V call is TRBV4-2, the J call TRBJ2-5, with 12 bases matching TRBD2. Germline trimming cut 4 bases from V and 2 bases from J; bases unmatched to any gene: 14. The CDR3 is 19 residues long. Germline V gives CDR1 LGHNA, CDR2 YNFKEQ. The CDR3 loop is CASSPAGTSGGSRQETQYF. CDR3 DNA: TGTGCCAGCAGCCCAGCTGGAACTAGCGGGGGGTCCCGGCAAGAGACCCAGTACTTC.

The genes are TRBV18 and TRBJ1-5; a possible D gene is TRBD1 (6 bases). With 2 bases removed from V and 3 bases from J, the gap between germline ends came to 11 bases. Germline CDR1 KGHSH, CDR2 LQKENI. The CDR3 covers 15 residues. Here the CDR3 DNA reads TGTGCCAGCTCACCATTTGGACAGCTCAATCAGCCCCAGCATTTT. This translates into CASSPFGQLNQPQHF.

The chain is built from TRBV7-8 and TRBJ1-1, with D possibly being TRBD1 (6 bases). The CDR3 is 14 residues long. V gave up 5 bases and J gave up 2 bases, with 12 bases separating them. Germline V lookup: CDR1 SGHVS, CDR2 FQNEAQ. The CDR3 loop is CASSRWTDNTEAFF. The CDR3 bases are TGTGCCAGCAGCCGCTGGACAGACAACACTGAAGCTTTCTTT.

The J gene is TRBJ2-1, the V gene TRBV7-6; D is unclear. The V gene's germline CDR1 is SGHVS and CDR2 FNYEAQ. The CDR3 is made up of 17 amino acids. V lost 1 base and J 0 bases, leaving 13 bases between the germline ends. CDR3 protein: CASSLGGNSLSYNEQFF. The CDR3 DNA is TGTGCCAGCAGCTTAGGTGGAAACAGTCTCTCCTACAATGAGCAGTTCTTC.

This clone is a singleton in its sample. This chain uses TRBV5-1 with TRBJ1-6; 8 bases match TRBD1. The CDR3 has 17 amino acids. With 0 bases clipped from V and 4 bases from J, the junction kept 6 bases outside the gene matches. CDR1 and CDR2 (germline): SGHRS, YFSETQ. The CDR3 here is CASSLVSQGAYNSPLHF. The CDR3 nucleotides are TGCGCCAGCAGCTTGGTATCGCAGGGGGCTTATAATTCACCCCTCCACTTT.

V is TRBV10-3 and J is TRBJ2-3; the D is unclear. This CDR3 comprises 15 residues. Trimming removed 10 bases at V and 1 base at J, with 18 bases between. Germline-derived CDR1 and CDR2 are ENHRY and SYGVKD. The DNA for the CDR3 is TGTGCCACCCAGGATGGGCAAAGTGGCACAGATACGCAGTATTTT. Its translation is CATQDGQSGTDTQYF.

This chain connects TRBV5-4 to TRBJ1-2; TRBD1 aligns across 7 bases. The CDR3 length is 16 residues. CDR1 SGHNT and CDR2 YYREEE come from the germline V gene (reference sequence). The ends lost 2 bases at V and 6 bases at J; junction bases unmatched: 13. The DNA of the CDR3 is TGTGCCAGCAGCTTTATAGAGAGGGGGCTAGTAAATGGCTACACCTTC. Encoded protein: CASSFIERGLVNGYTF.

CDR3 protein: CASSYASDRGNSPLHF. The CDR3 nucleotides are TGTGCCAGCAGTTACGCAAGCGACAGGGGGAATTCACCCCTCCACTTT. The V gene is TRBV6-5, the J gene TRBJ1-6; TRBD1 matches 9 bases. Trimming at V came to 2 bases and at J to 7 bases, leaving 6 bases not matched to a gene. The CDR3 is made up of 16 amino acids. Germline V gene lookup returns CDR1 MNHEY and CDR2 SVGAGI.

The chain couples TRBV2 to TRBJ1-1, with 7 bases lining up with TRBD1. The CDR3 has 13 residues. Trimming took 4 bases from V and 4 from J; bases not matched to a gene: 3. Per the germline V gene, CDR1 is SNHLY and CDR2 is FYNNEI. The CDR3 sequence is CASSGQGGTEAFF. The CDR3 nucleotides read TGTGCCAGCAGTGGACAGGGCGGCACTGAAGCTTTCTTT.

V is TRBV12-3 or TRBV12-4 and J is TRBJ2-2; no clear D. The CDR3 covers 11 residues. Trimming took 6 bases from V and 6 from J, leaving 5 bases between them. The CDR3 sequence is CASRSAGELFF. CDR3 in DNA: TGTGCCAGCAGGAGTGCCGGGGAGCTGTTTTTT.

The sample holds a few counts of this clone. The chain has TRBV19 and TRBJ1-2; TRBD1 matches 8 bases. The V segment lost 6 bases and the J segment 4 bases; nucleotides outside the gene matches: 7. This CDR3 comprises 14 residues. Germline V gene sequence: CDR1 LNHDA, CDR2 SQIVND (reference sequence). DNA of the CDR3: TGTGCCAGTAGCCCCTCGGACAGGGCCTATGGCTACACCTTC. Its translation is CASSPSDRAYGYTF.

The chain links TRBV7-9 to TRBJ2-2, with 7 bases fitting TRBD2. The CDR3 consists of 14 residues. CDR1 is SEHNR, CDR2 FQNEAQ, per germline (reference sequence). V was clipped by 4 bases and J by 6 bases; unmatched bases: 5. This chain's CDR3 is CASSSPGGSGELFF. For the CDR3, the DNA is TGTGCCAGCAGCTCGCCGGGGGGTTCCGGGGAGCTGTTTTTT.

The chain recombines TRBV28 with TRBJ1-2, with D perhaps TRBD1 (5 bases). V was cut by 3 bases and J by 4 bases, with 9 bases left in between. CDR3 length: 13 amino acids. Looked up from germline, CDR1 is MDHEN and CDR2 is SYDVKM. As DNA, the CDR3 is TGTGCCAGCAGTTTCGGGACTACCTATGGCTACACCTTC. The encoded protein is CASSFGTTYGYTF.

This clone was seen only once. The V gene is TRBV5-4, the J gene TRBJ1-4, with 7 bases matching TRBD1. Germline loops: CDR1 SGHNT, CDR2 YYREEE (reference sequence). The CDR3 sequence is 14 residues long. V shed 5 bases and J 5 bases; nucleotides not matched to a gene: 6. In nucleotides, the CDR3 is TGTGCCAGCAGGAATACAGGGGAAAATGAAAAACTGTTTTTT. This gives the protein CASRNTGENEKLFF.

The CDR3 DNA follows: TGTGCCACCAGCAGAGATAGGGGTCCCTACACTGAAGCTTTCTTT. It yields the protein CATSRDRGPYTEAFF. V and J are TRBV15 and TRBJ1-1; a possible D gene is TRBD1 (5 bases). Trimming removed 0 bases at V and 3 bases at J, with 11 bases between. The CDR3 contains 15 residues. Germline V gene lookup returns CDR1 LNHNV and CDR2 YYDKDF (reference sequence).

The genes are TRBV6-5 and TRBJ1-1, with TRBD1 as a possible D gene (5 bases). The CDR3 has 14 residues. Germline CDR1 MNHEY, CDR2 SVGAGI. Trimming took off 6 bases at V and 2 bases at J, with 13 bases between the two ends. CDR3 sequence (DNA): TGTGCCAGCAGAAAATCCGGGGGAAACACTGAAGCTTTCTTT. The encoded protein is CASRKSGGNTEAFF.

The chain has TRBV29-1 and TRBJ2-4; 7 bases map to TRBD1. Trimming cost V 5 bases and J 8 bases; bases outside gene matches: 9. Germline assignment: CDR1 SQVTM and CDR2 ANQGSEA. This CDR3 region has 13 residues. The CDR3 is CSVFSNRGHIQYF. CDR3 DNA: TGCAGCGTTTTTTCAAACAGGGGACACATTCAGTACTTC. The variable domain in full, with the rest retrieved from reference TRBV29-1 and TRBJ2-4, is SAVISQKPSRDICQRGTSLTIQCQVDSQVTMMFWYRQQPGQSLTLIATANQGSEATYESGFVIDKFPISRPNLTFSTLTVSNMSPEDSSIYLCSVFSNRGHIQYFGAGTRLSVL.

This clone was found once. J is TRBJ1-1 and V is TRBV28; D ambiguous. The germline CDR1 and CDR2 sequences are MDHEN and SYDVKM. Trimming removed 2 bases from V and 3 bases from J, with 10 bases in between. This CDR3 is 14 amino acids long. The CDR3 coding sequence is TGTGCCAGCAGTTTAGCCGGGTGGGACACTGAAGCTTTCTTT. Encoded protein: CASSLAGWDTEAFF.

V is TRBV15 and J is TRBJ2-5; 8 bases are a match to TRBD1. The germline CDR1 and CDR2 sequences are LNHNV and YYDKDF (reference sequence). The V and J ends lost 5 bases and 3 bases, in that order; junction bases with no gene match: 11. This CDR3 region has 16 residues. CDR3 DNA sequence: TGTGCCACCAGCCTCCAGGGACAGGTTGGGAAAGAGACCCAGTACTTC. The encoded protein is CATSLQGQVGKETQYF.

The chain joins TRBV11-2 to TRBJ2-2; 8 positions match TRBD2. The CDR3 is made up of 16 amino acids. After removal of 1 base from V and 3 bases from J, the junction contained 4 bases not matched to a gene. Germline V lookup: CDR1 SGHAT, CDR2 FQNNGV. The CDR3 DNA sequence: TGTGCCAGCAGCTTAGTTTTCGGGAGGGACACCGGGGAGCTGTTTTTT. This sequence encodes CASSLVFGRDTGELFF.